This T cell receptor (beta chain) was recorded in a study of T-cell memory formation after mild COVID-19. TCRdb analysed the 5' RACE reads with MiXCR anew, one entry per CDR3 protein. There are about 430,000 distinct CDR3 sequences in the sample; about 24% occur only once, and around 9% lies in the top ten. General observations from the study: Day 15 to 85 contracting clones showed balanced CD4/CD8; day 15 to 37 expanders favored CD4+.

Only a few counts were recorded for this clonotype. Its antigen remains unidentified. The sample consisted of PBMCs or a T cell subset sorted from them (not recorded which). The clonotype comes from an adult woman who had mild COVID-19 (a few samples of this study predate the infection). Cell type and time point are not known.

The CDR3 loop reads CASSPLQDLAGSYGYTF. DNA of the CDR3: TGTGCCAGCTCACCACTGCAGGACCTAGCGGGTAGCTATGGCTACACCTTC. The chain has TRBV18 and TRBJ1-2; D gene unclear. V was trimmed by 1 base and J by 4 bases, leaving 19 bases between them. From germline, CDR1 is KGHSH and CDR2 LQKENI. The CDR3 is 17 residues long.